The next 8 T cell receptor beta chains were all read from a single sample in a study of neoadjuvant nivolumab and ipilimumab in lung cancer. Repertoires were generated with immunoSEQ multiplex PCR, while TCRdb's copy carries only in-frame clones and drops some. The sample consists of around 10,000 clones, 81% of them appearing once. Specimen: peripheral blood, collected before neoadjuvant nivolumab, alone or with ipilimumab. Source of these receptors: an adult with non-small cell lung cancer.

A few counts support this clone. CDR3 nucleotide sequence: TGTGCCAGCTTCTCGATCACTGAAGCTTTCTTT. It yields the protein CASFSITEAFF. The V gene is TRBV28, the J gene TRBJ1-1; D is ambiguous. V gave up 8 bases and J gave up 4 bases, with 8 bases separating them. The germline V gene encodes CDR1 MDHEN and CDR2 SYDVKM. The length of the CDR3 is 11 residues.

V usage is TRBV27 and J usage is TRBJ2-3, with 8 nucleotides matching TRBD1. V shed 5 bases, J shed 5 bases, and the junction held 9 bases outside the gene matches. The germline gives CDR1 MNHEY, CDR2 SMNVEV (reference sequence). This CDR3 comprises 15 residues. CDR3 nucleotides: TGTGCCAGCAGTCTCCTTGGACAGGGACTAGATACGCAGTATTTT. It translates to CASSLLGQGLDTQYF.

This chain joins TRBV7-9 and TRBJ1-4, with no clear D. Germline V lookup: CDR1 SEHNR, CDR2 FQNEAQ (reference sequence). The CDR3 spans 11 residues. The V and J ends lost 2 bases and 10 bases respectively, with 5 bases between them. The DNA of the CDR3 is TGTGCCAGCAGCTTACCAGGAAAACTGTTTTTT. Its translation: CASSLPGKLFF. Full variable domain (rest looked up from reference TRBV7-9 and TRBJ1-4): DTGVSQNPRHKITKRGQNVTFRCDPISEHNRLYWYRQTLGQGPEFLTYFQNEAQLEKSRLLSDRFSAERPKGSFSTLEIQRTEQGDSAMYLCASSLPGKLFFGSGTQLSVL.

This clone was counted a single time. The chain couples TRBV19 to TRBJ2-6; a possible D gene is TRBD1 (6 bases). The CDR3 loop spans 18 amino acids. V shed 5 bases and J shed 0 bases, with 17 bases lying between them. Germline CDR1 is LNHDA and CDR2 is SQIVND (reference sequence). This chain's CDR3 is CASSPRFSDSSGANVLTF. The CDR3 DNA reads TGTGCCAGTAGTCCCCGGTTCTCGGACAGCTCTGGGGCCAACGTCCTGACTTTC.

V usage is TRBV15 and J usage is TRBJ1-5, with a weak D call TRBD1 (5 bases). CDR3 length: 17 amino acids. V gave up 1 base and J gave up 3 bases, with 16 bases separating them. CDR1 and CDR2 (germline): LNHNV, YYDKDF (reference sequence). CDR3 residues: CATSRVPTAFLNQPQHF. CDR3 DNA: TGTGCCACCAGCAGAGTTCCGACAGCATTCCTCAATCAGCCCCAGCATTTT.

The DNA for the CDR3 is TGTGCCAGCAGCTTAGGGACAGGAGTGAACAATGAGCAGTTCTTC. This codes for CASSLGTGVNNEQFF. V usage is TRBV7-9 and J usage is TRBJ2-1, with 7 bases aligning to TRBD1. V lost 1 base to trimming and J lost 5 bases; unmatched junction nucleotides: 5. The CDR3 consists of 15 residues. Germline V lookup: CDR1 SEHNR, CDR2 FQNEAQ (reference sequence).

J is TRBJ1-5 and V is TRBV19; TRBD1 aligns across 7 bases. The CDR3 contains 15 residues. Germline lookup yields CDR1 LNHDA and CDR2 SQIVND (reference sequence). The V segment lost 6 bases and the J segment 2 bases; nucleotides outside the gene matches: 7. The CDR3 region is CASSQQGLGNQPQHF. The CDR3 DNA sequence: TGTGCCAGTAGCCAACAGGGGCTAGGCAATCAGCCCCAGCATTTT.

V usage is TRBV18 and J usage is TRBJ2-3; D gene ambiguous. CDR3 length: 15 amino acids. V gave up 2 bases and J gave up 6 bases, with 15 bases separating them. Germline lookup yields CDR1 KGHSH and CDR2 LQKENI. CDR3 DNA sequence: TGTGCCAGCTCACCAGACAAGCGAGATTCCGATACGCAGTATTTT. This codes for CASSPDKRDSDTQYF.